The 2 T cell receptor beta chains below all came from one sample that was sequenced in a study of OX40 agonist ivuxolimab in advanced cancers. TCRdb's copy holds only in-frame clones and misses some; the assay was immunoSEQ multiplex PCR. This table has some 100,000 clones, about 91% appearing once. The sequencing here drew on CD4+ or CD8+ T cells sorted from blood, taken in a trial of the OX40 agonist ivuxolimab. The receptor set was obtained from an adult with an advanced solid tumor such as melanoma, head and neck, liver or kidney cancer.

The chain is built from TRBV19 and TRBJ2-2; 7 nucleotides match TRBD2. The germline CDR1 and CDR2 sequences are LNHDA and SQIVND (reference sequence). The CDR3 is 14 amino acids. Trimming removed 4 bases from V and 7 bases from J; junction bases left unmatched: 6. CDR3 nucleotide sequence: TGTGCCAGTAGTACCGGACTAGACCGCGGGGAGCTGTTTTTT. Protein sequence: CASSTGLDRGELFF.

For the CDR3, the DNA is TGTGCCAGCAGCCCCCGCCCCCAAGAGACCCAGTACTTC. This encodes CASSPRPQETQYF. The V and J genes are TRBV9 and TRBJ2-5; D remains unclear. This CDR3 has 13 residues. V was cut by 4 bases and J by 1 base, with 8 bases left in between. CDR1 and CDR2 from the germline V gene are SGDLS and YYNGEE.